This TCR beta chain is from a study of CD8+ T cells in alopecia areata. Turning to the study itself: Tofacitinib ran 6 to 18 months, followed by 6 months off drug. Study-wide findings and caveats: More clonal than normal scalp was lesional scalp, particularly alopecia totalis/universalis.

This clone rates as medium-sized (0.01 to 0.1%). Its cognate antigen is unknown. Extraction of RNA preceded its reverse transcription into cDNA, which served as the sequencing template. The protocol was immunoSEQ multiplex PCR, while the TCRdb copy is restricted to in-frame clones and leaves out a portion. The sample includes more than 150,000 clones, over 50% of them seen just once. CD4+ and CD8+ T cells were sorted from PBMCs. Germline loops: CDR1 ENHRY, CDR2 SYGVKD. This CDR3 has 14 residues. Trimming left V 10 bases short and J 5 bases short, with 18 bases between. This sample comprised CD4+ T cells sorted from blood, obtained at week 0. The chain couples TRBV10-3 to TRBJ2-1; D may be TRBD2 (6 bases). The source of this sequence is a human donor with alopecia areata. The CDR3 DNA follows: TGTGCCACTCGAATTGAGGCTAGCGACAATGAGCAGTTCTTC. It yields the protein CATRIEASDNEQFF.